Given below is one T cell receptor (beta chain) in context. Germline V gene lookup returns CDR1 SGHVS and CDR2 FQNEAQ. V was shortened by 2 bases and J by 2 bases, with 13 bases between the two germline ends. This CDR3 is 16 amino acids long. TCRdb's table, derived via immunoSEQ multiplex PCR, lists solely in-frame clones and lacks some. This table has over 110,000 clones, roughly 92% appearing once. The data are from a study of T cell responses to AZD1222 COVID-19 vaccine. This TCR derives from an adult who received the AZD1222 COVID-19 vaccine. This specimen consisted of peripheral blood, obtained 28 days after the second AZD1222 dose. The V gene is TRBV7-8, the J gene TRBJ2-1, with D possibly matching TRBD2 (5 bases). The CDR3 protein is CASSLTEGLTYNEQFF. CDR3 in DNA: TGTGCCAGCAGCTTAACCGAGGGCTTGACCTACAATGAGCAGTTCTTC.